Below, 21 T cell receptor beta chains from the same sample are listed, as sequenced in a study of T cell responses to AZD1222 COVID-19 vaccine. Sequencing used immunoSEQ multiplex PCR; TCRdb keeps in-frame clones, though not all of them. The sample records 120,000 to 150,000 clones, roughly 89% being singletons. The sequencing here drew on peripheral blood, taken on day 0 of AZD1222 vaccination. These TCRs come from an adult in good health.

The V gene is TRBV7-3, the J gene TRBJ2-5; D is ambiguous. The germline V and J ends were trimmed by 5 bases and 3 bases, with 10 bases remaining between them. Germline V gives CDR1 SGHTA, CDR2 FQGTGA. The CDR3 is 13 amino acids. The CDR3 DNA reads TGTGCCAGCAGCGTGGCTAGGGAAGAGACCCAGTACTTC. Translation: CASSVAREETQYF. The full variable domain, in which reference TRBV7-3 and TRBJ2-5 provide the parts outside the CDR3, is GAGVSQTPSNKVTEKGKYVELRCDPISGHTALYWYRQSLGQGPEFLIYFQGTGAADDSGLPNDRFFAVRPEGSVSTLKIQRTERGDSAVYLCASSVAREETQYFGPGTRLLVL.

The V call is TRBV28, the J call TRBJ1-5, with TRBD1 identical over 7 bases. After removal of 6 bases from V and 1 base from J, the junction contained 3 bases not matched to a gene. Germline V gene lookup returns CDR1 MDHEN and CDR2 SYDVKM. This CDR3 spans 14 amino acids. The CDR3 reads CASSWGQSNQPQHF. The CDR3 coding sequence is TGTGCCAGCAGCTGGGGACAGAGCAATCAGCCCCAGCATTTT.

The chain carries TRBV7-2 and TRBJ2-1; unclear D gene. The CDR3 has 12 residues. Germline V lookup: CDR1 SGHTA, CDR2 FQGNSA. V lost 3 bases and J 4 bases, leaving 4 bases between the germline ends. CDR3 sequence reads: CASSFGYNEQFF. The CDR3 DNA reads TGTGCCAGCAGCTTTGGGTACAATGAGCAGTTCTTC.

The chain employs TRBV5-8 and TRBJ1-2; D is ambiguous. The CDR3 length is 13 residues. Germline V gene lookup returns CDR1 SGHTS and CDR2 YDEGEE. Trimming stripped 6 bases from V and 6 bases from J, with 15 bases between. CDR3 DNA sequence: TGTGCCAGCACCGTTTGGGGAATCCATGGCTACACCTTC. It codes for CASTVWGIHGYTF.

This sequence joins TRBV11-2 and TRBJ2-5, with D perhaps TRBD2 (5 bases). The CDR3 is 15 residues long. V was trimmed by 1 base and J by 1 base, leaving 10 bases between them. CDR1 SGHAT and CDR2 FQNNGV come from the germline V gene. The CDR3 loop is CASSLGSSVQETQYF. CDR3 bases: TGTGCCAGCAGCTTAGGAAGTAGCGTCCAAGAGACCCAGTACTTC.

CDR3 residues: CASSLGQANTGELFF. As DNA, the CDR3 is TGTGCCAGCAGCTTGGGACAGGCGAACACCGGGGAGCTGTTTTTT. The rearrangement links TRBV7-9 to TRBJ2-2, with 8 nucleotides matching TRBD1. The CDR3 has 15 amino acids. Germline loops: CDR1 SEHNR, CDR2 FQNEAQ (reference sequence). With 3 bases clipped from V and 0 bases from J, the junction kept 0 bases outside the gene matches.

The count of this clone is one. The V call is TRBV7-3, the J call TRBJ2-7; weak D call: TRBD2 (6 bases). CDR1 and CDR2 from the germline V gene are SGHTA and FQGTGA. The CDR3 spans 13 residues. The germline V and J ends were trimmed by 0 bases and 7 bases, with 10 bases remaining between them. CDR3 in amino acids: CASSLTGGGEQYF. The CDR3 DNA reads TGTGCCAGCAGCTTAACGGGGGGAGGTGAGCAGTACTTC.

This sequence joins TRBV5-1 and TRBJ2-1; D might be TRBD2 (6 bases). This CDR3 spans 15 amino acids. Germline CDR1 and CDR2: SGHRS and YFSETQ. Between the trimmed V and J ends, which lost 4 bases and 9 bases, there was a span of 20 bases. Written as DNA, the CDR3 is TGCGCCAGCAGCCCTAGACCGACTAGTGAGAGTGAGCAGTTCTTC. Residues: CASSPRPTSESEQFF.

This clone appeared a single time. The CDR3 nucleotides read TGTGCCAGCAGCCCCGGTCTAGCGGGATACGAGCAGTACTTC. Protein sequence: CASSPGLAGYEQYF. V usage is TRBV3-1 (or the pseudogene TRBV3-2) and J usage is TRBJ2-7; 9 bases align to TRBD2. Germline-derived CDR1 and CDR2 are LGHDT and YNNKEL (reference sequence). Trimming took 4 bases from V and 4 from J; bases not matched to a gene: 5. The CDR3 loop spans 14 amino acids.

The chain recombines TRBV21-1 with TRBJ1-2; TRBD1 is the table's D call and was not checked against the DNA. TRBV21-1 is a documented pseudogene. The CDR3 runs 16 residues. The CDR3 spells CASSTGDREPSYGYTF. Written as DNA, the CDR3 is TGTGCCAGCAGCACAGGAGACAGGGAGCCTTCCTATGGCTACACCTTC.

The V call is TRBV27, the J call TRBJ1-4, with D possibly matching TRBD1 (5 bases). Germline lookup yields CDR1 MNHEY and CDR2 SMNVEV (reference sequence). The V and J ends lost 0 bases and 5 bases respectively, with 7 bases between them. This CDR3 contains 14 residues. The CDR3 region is CASSLSEGNEKLFF. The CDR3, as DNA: TGTGCCAGCAGTTTATCGGAGGGGAATGAAAAACTGTTTTTT.

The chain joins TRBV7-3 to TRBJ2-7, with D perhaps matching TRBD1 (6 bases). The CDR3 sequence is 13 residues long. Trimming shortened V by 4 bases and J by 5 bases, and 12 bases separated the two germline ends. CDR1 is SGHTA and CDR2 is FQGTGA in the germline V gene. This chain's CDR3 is CASSSRQDNEQYF. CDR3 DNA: TGTGCCAGCAGCTCCCGACAGGACAACGAGCAGTACTTC. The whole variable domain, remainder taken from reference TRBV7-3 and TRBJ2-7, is GAGVSQTPSNKVTEKGKYVELRCDPISGHTALYWYRQSLGQGPEFLIYFQGTGAADDSGLPNDRFFAVRPEGSVSTLKIQRTERGDSAVYLCASSSRQDNEQYFGPGTRLTVT.

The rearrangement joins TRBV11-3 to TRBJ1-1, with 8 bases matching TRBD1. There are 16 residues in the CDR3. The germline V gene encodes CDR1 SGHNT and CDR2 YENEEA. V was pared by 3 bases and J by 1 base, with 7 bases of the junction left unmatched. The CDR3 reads CASSFQNRGENTEAFF. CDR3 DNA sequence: TGTGCCAGCAGCTTCCAAAACAGGGGGGAGAACACTGAAGCTTTCTTT.

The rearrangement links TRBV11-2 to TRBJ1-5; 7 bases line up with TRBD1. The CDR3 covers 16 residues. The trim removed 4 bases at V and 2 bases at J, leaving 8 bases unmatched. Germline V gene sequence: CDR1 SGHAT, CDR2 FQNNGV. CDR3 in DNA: TGTGCCAGCAGCTGGATGACAGGGACGGGCAATCAGCCCCAGCATTTT. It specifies CASSWMTGTGNQPQHF. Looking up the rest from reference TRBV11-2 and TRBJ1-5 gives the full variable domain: EAGVAQSPRYKIIEKRQSVAFWCNPISGHATLYWYQQILGQGPKLLIQFQNNGVVDDSQLPKDRFSAERLKGVDSTLKIQPAKLEDSAVYLCASSWMTGTGNQPQHFGDGTRLSIL.

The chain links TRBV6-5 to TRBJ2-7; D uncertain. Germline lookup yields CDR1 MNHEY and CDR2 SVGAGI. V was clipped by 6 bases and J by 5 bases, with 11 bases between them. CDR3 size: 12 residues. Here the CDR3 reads CASRPKKNEQYF. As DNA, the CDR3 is TGTGCCAGCAGACCCAAGAAAAACGAGCAGTACTTC.

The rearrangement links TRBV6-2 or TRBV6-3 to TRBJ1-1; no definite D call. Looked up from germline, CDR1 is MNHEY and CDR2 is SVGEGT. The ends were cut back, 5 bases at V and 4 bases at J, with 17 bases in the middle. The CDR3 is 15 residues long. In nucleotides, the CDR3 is TGTGCCAGCAGTGACCCACGTGCGGGTGGCACTGAAGCTTTCTTT. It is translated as CASSDPRAGGTEAFF.

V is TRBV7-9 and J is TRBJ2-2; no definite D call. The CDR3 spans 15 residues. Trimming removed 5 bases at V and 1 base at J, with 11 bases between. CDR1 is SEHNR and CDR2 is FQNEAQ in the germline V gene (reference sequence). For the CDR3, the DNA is TGTGCCAGCAGCATTGGAAAAAAGAACACCGGGGAGCTGTTTTTT. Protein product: CASSIGKKNTGELFF.

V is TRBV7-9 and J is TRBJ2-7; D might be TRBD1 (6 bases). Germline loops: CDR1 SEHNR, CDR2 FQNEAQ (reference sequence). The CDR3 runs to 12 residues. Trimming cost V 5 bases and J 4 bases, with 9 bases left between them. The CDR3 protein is CASSLGQYEQYF. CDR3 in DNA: TGTGCCAGCAGCCTTGGACAGTACGAGCAGTACTTC.

In nucleotides, the CDR3 is TGTGCCAGCAGCTTTTTGTCTAGCGGGACTGGGAATGAGCAGTTCTTC. It codes for CASSFLSSGTGNEQFF. The genes are TRBV7-9 and TRBJ2-1, with 9 positions matching TRBD2. V shed 3 bases and J 7 bases; nucleotides not matched to a gene: 10. The CDR3 consists of 16 residues. Germline V gene data show CDR1 as SEHNR and CDR2 as FQNEAQ (reference sequence).

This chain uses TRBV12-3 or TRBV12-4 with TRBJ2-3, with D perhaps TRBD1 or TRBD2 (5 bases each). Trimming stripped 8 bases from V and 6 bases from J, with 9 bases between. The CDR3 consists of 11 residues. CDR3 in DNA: TGTGCCAGCCTAGGGACGGATACGCAGTATTTT. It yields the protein CASLGTDTQYF.

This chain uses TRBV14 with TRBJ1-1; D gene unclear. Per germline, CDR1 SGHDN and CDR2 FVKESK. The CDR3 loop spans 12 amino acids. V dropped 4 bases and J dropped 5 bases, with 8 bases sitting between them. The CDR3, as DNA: TGTGCCAGCAGCCTGTATGTGACTGAAGCTTTCTTT. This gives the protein CASSLYVTEAFF.